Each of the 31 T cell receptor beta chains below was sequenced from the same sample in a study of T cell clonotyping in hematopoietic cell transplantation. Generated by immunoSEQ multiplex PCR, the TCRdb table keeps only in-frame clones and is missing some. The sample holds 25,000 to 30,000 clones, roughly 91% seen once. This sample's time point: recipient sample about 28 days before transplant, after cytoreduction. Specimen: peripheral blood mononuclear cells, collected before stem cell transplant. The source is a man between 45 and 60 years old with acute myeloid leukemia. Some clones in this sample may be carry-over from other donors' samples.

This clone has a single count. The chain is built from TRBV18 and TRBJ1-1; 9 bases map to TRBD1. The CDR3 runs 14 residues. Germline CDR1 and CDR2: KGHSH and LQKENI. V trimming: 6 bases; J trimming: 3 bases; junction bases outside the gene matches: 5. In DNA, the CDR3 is TGTGCCAGCTCGACAGGGGGAGTTCACACTGAAGCTTTCTTT. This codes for CASSTGGVHTEAFF.

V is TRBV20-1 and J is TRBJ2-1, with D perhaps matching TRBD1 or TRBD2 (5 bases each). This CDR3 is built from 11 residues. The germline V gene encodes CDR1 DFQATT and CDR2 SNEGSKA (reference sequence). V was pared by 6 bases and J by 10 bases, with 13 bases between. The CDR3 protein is CSARDPREQFF. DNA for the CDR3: TGCAGTGCACGGGACCCAAGGGAGCAGTTCTTC.

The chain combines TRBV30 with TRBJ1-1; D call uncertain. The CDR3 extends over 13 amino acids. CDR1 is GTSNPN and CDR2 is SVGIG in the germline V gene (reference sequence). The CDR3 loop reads CARKPLEYTEAFF. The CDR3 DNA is TGTGCTCGGAAGCCTCTAGAATACACTGAAGCTTTCTTT.

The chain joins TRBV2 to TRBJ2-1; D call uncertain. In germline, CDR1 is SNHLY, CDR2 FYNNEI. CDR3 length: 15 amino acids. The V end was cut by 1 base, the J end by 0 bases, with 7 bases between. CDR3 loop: CASSEDGSSYNEQFF. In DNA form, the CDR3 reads TGTGCCAGCAGTGAAGACGGTAGCTCCTACAATGAGCAGTTCTTC.

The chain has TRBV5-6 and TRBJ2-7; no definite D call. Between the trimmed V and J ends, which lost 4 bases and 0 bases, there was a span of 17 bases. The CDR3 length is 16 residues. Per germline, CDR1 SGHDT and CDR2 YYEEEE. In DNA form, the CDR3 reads TGTGCCAGCAGCGACTCCGGACGCAGGAGCTCCTACGAGCAGTACTTC. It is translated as CASSDSGRRSSYEQYF.

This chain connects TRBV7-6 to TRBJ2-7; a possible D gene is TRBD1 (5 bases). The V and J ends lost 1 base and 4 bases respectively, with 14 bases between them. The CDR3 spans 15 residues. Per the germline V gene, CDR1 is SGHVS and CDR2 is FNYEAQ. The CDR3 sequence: CASSLDGDSRYEQYF. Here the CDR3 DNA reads TGTGCCAGCAGCTTAGATGGAGACAGCAGGTACGAGCAGTACTTC.

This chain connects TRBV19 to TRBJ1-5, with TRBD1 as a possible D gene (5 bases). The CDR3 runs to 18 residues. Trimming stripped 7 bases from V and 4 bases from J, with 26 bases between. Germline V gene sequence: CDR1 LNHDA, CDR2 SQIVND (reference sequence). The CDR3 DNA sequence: TGTGCCAGTACCACTCATGGGGGGTTTACAACGAGGAATCAGCCCCAGCATTTT. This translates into CASTTHGGFTTRNQPQHF.

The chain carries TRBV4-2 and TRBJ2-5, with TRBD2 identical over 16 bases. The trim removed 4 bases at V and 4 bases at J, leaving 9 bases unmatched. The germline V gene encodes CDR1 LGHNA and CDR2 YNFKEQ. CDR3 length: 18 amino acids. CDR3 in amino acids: CASSLSGTSGGAVETQYF. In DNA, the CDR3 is TGTGCCAGCAGCCTTTCCGGGACTAGCGGGGGGGCGGTAGAGACCCAGTACTTC.

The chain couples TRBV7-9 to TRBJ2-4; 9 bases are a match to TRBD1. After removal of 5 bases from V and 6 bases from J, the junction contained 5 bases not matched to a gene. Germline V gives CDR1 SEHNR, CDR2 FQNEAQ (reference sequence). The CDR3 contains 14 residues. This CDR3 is CASSVMTGGNIQYF. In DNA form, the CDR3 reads TGTGCCAGCAGCGTAATGACAGGGGGAAACATTCAGTACTTC. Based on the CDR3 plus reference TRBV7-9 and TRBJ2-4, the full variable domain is DTGVSQNPRHKITKRGQNVTFRCDPISEHNRLYWYRQTLGQGPEFLTYFQNEAQLEKSRLLSDRFSAERPKGSFSTLEIQRTEQGDSAMYLCASSVMTGGNIQYFGAGTRLSVL.

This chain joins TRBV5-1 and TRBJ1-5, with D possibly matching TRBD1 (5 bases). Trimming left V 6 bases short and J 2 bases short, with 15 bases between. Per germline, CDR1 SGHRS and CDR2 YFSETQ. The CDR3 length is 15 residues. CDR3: CASTGHSWGNQPQHF. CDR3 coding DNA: TGCGCCAGCACCGGACATTCTTGGGGCAATCAGCCCCAGCATTTT.

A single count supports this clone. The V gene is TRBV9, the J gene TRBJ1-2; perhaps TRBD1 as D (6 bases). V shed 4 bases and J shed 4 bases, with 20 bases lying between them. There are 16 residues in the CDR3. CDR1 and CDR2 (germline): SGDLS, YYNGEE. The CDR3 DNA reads TGTGCCAGCAGCTCCTTAAGGGGGGGCAGGAGCTATGGCTACACCTTC. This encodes CASSSLRGGRSYGYTF.

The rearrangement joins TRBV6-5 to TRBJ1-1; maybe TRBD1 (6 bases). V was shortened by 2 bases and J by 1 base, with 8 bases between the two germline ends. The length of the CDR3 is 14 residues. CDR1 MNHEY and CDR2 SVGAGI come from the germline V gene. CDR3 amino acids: CASSYPGQNTEAFF. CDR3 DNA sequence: TGTGCCAGCAGTTACCCGGGACAGAACACTGAAGCTTTCTTT.

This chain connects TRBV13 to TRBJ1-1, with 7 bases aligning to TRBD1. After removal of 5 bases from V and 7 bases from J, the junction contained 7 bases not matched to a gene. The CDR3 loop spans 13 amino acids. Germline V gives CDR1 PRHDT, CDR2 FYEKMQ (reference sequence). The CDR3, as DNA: TGTGCCAGCAGCCGTGGGGGGGACAGTGAAGCTTTCTTT. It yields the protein CASSRGGDSEAFF.

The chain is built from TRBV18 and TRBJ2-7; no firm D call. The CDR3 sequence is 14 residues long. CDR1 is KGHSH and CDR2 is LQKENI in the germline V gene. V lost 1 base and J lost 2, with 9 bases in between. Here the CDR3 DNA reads TGTGCCAGCTCACCACAGAGTGATCCCTACGAGCAGTACTTC. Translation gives CASSPQSDPYEQYF. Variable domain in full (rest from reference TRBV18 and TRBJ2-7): NAGVMQNPRHLVRRRGQEARLRCSPMKGHSHVYWYRQLPEEGLKFMVYLQKENIIDESGMPKERFSAEFPKEGPSILRIQQVVRGDSAAYFCASSPQSDPYEQYFGPGTRLTVT.

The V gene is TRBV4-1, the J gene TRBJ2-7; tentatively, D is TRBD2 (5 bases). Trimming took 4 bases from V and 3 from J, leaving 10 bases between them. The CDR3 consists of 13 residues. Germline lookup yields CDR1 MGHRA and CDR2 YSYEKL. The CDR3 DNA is TGCGCCAGCAGCCCGGGATCCAACTACGAGCAGTACTTC. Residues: CASSPGSNYEQYF.

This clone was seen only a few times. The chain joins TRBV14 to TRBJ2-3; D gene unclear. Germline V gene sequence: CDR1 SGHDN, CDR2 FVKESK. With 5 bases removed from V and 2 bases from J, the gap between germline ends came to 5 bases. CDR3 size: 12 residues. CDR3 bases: TGTGCCAGCAGCTACACCACAGATACGCAGTATTTT. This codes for CASSYTTDTQYF.

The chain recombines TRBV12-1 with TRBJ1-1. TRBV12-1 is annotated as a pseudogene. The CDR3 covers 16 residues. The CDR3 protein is CASKLGNLSMNTEAFF. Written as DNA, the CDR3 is TGTGCCAGCAAGCTTGGGAATCTGTCCATGAACACTGAAGCTTTCTTT.

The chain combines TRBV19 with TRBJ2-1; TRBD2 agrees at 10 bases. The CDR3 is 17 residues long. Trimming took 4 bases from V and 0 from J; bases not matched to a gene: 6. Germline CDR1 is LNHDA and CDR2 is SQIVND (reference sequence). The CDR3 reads CASSKLAGFSSYNEQFF. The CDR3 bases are TGTGCCAGTAGTAAACTAGCGGGATTCAGCTCCTACAATGAGCAGTTCTTC.

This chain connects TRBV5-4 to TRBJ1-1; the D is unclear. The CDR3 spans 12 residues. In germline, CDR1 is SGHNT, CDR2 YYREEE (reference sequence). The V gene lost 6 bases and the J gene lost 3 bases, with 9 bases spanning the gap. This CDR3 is CASKNYDTEAFF. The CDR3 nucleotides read TGTGCCAGCAAGAATTACGACACTGAAGCTTTCTTT.

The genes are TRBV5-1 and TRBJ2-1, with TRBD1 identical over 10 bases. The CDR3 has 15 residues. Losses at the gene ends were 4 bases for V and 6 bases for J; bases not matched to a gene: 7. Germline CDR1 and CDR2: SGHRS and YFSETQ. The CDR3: CASSLGTGESNEQFF. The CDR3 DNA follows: TGCGCCAGCAGCCTCGGGACAGGGGAATCCAATGAGCAGTTCTTC.

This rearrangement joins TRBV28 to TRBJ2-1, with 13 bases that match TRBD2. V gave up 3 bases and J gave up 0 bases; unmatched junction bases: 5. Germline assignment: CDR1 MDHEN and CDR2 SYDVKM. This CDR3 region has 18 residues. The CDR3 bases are TGTGCCAGCAGTTTGTTTAGGACTAGCGGGAGCTCCTACAATGAGCAGTTCTTC. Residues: CASSLFRTSGSSYNEQFF.

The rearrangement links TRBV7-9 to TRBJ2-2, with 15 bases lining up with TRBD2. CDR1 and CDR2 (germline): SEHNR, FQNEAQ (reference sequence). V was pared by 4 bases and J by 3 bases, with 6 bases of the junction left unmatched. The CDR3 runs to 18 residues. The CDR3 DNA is TGTGCCAGCAGCTCCGGGACTAGCGGGAGGAGGTACACCGGGGAGCTGTTTTTT. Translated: CASSSGTSGRRYTGELFF.

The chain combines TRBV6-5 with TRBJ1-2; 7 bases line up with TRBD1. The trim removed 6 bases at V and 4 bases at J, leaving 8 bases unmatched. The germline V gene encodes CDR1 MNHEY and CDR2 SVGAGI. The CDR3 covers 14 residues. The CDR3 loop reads CASSARGDSYGYTF. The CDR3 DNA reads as TGTGCCAGCAGCGCCAGGGGGGACTCCTATGGCTACACCTTC.

Written as DNA, the CDR3 is TGTGCCAGCAGCAACCAGGGTATTAATGGCGATGGCTACACCTTC. Translating it yields CASSNQGINGDGYTF. The V call is TRBV6-5, the J call TRBJ1-2; D is possibly TRBD1 (5 bases). Germline V gene sequence: CDR1 MNHEY, CDR2 SVGAGI. This CDR3 is 15 amino acids long. Trimming left V 6 bases short and J 6 bases short, with 20 bases between.

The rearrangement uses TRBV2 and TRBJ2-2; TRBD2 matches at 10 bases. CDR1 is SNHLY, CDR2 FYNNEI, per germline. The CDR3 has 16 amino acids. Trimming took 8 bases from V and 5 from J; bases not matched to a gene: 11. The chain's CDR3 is CASSRGLAGDTGELFF. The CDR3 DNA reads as TGTGCCAGCTCTAGAGGGCTAGCGGGGGATACCGGGGAGCTGTTTTTT.

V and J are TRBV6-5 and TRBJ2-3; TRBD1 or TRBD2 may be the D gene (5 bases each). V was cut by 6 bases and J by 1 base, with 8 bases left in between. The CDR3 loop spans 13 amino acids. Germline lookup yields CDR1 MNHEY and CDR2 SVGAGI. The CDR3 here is CASRGDGTDTQYF. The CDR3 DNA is TGTGCCAGCAGGGGGGACGGCACAGATACGCAGTATTTT.

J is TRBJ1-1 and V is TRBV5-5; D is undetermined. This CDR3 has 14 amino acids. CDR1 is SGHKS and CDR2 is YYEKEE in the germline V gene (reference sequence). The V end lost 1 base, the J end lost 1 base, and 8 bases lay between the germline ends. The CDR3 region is CASSLIGRNTEAFF. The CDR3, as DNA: TGTGCCAGCAGCTTGATTGGGAGGAACACTGAAGCTTTCTTT.

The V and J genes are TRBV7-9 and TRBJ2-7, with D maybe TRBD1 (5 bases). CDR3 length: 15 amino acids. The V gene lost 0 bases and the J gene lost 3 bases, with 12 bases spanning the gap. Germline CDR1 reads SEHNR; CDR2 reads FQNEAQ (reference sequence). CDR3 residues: CASSLAGVLNYEQYF. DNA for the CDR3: TGTGCCAGCAGCTTAGCAGGGGTCCTAAACTACGAGCAGTACTTC.

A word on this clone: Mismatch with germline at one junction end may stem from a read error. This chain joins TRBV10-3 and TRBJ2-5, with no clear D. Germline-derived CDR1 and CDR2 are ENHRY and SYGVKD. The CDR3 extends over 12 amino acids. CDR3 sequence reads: CATSRDQETQYF. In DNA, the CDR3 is TGTGCCACCAGTAGGGACCAAGAGACCCAGTACTTC.

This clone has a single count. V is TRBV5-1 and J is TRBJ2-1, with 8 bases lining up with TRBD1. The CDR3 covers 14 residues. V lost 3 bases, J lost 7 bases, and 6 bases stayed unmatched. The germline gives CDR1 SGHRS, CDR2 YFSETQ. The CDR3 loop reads CASSSGGLRNEQFF. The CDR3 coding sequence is TGCGCCAGCAGCTCAGGGGGCCTTAGAAATGAGCAGTTCTTC.

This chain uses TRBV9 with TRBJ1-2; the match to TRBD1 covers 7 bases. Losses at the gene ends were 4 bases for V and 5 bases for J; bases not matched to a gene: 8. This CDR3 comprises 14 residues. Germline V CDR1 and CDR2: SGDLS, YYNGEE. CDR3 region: CASSPSGTVYGYTF. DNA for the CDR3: TGTGCCAGCAGCCCTTCTGGGACAGTATATGGCTACACCTTC.